This T cell receptor beta chain emerged from a study of early T cells in non-severe SARS-CoV-2 infection. About the study: Chains were unpaired, as sequencing was done on bulk RNA from unsorted whole blood.

One entry per CDR3 protein, called by TCRdb with MiXCR from the 5' RACE reads. The sample yields around 28,000 distinct CDR3 sequences, around 5.3% seen once. Germline lookup yields CDR1 SGHKS and CDR2 YYEKEE (reference sequence). CDR3 length: 13 residues. Trimming left V 5 bases short and J 3 bases short, with 10 bases between. The TCR sequence derives from an adult who was a healthcare worker with PCR-confirmed SARS-CoV-2 infection or an uninfected control (not recorded which). The genes are TRBV5-5 and TRBJ2-3; the D gene is possibly TRBD2 (6 bases). Sequencing used whole blood. The CDR3 region has the DNA TGTGCCAGCAGGAAACGGGGGACAGATACGCAGTATTTT. Its translation is CASRKRGTDTQYF.